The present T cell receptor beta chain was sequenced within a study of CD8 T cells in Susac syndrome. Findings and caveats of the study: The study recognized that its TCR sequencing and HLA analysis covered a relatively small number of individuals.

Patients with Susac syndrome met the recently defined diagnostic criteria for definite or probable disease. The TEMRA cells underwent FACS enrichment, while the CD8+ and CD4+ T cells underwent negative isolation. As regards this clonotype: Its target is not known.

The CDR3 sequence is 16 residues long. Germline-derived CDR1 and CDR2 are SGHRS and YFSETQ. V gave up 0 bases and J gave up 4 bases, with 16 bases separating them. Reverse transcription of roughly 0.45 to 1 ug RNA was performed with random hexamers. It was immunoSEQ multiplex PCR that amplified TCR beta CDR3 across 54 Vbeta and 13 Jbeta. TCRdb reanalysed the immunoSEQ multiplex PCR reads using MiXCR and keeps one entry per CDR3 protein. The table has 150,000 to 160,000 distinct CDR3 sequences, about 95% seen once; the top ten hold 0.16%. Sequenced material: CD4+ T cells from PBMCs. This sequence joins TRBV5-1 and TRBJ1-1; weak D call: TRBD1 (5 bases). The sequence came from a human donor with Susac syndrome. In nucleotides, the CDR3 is TGCGCCAGCAGCTTGGTGACAGTTCGGATGCGCACTGAAGCTTTCTTT. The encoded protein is CASSLVTVRMRTEAFF. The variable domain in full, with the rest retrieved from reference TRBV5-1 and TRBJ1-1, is KAGVTQTPRYLIKTRGQQVTLSCSPISGHRSVSWYQQTPGQGLQFLFEYFSETQRNKGNFPGRFSGRQFSNSRSEMNVSTLELGDSALYLCASSLVTVRMRTEAFFGQGTRLTVV.